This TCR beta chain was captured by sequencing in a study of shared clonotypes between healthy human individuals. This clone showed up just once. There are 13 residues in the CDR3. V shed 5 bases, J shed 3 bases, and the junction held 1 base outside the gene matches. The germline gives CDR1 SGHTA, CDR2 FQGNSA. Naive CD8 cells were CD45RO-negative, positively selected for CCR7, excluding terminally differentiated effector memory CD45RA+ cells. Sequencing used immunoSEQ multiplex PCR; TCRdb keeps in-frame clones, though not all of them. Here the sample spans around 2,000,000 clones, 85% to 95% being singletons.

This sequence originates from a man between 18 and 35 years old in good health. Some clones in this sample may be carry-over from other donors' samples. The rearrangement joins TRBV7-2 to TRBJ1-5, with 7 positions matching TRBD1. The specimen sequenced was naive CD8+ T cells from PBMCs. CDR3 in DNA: TGTGCCAGCAGCCAGGGGGTCAATCAGCCCCAGCATTTT. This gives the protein CASSQGVNQPQHF.